One and the same sample provided the 11 T cell receptor beta chains below, sequenced in a study of cytomegalovirus exposure and HLA in healthy donors. PCR employed 60 Vbeta and 13 Jbeta primers. TCRdb's table, derived via immunoSEQ multiplex PCR, lists solely in-frame clones and lacks some. The repertoire holds 110,000 or so clones, with approximately 80% as singletons. The sequencing sample was made of PBMCs. Receptors originate from a man in his fifties in good health and CMV-seropositive.

The V and J genes are TRBV19 and TRBJ1-2; maybe TRBD1 (5 bases). The CDR3 length is 17 residues. CDR1 is LNHDA, CDR2 SQIVND, per germline (reference sequence). V dropped 6 bases and J dropped 5 bases, with 25 bases sitting between them. The CDR3 DNA follows: TGTGCCAGTAGAAGCAGGACGGAGGGGCGGATTGATTATGGCTACACCTTC. Amino acids: CASRSRTEGRIDYGYTF.

The chain has TRBV7-2 and TRBJ2-1, with 10 bases identical to TRBD1. J lost 0 bases, V lost 4 bases, and 0 bases had no gene match. This CDR3 has 15 amino acids. The germline V gene encodes CDR1 SGHTA and CDR2 FQGNSA. As DNA, the CDR3 is TGTGCCAGCAGCTGGACAGGGGGCTCCTACAATGAGCAGTTCTTC. Translation gives CASSWTGGSYNEQFF.

This rearrangement joins TRBV5-6 to TRBJ1-2, with 8 bases identical to TRBD1. The germline V gene has CDR1 SGHDT and CDR2 YYEEEE. V was pared by 4 bases and J by 8 bases, with 4 bases of the junction left unmatched. The CDR3 is 12 residues long. Here the CDR3 DNA reads TGTGCCAGCAGCCAGGGGGCCTGGGGCTACACCTTC. Translating it yields CASSQGAWGYTF. The full variable domain, its missing parts supplied by reference TRBV5-6 and TRBJ1-2, is DAGVTQSPTHLIKTRGQQVTLRCSPKSGHDTVSWYQQALGQGPQFIFQYYEEEERQRGNFPDRFSGHQFPNYSSELNVNALLLGDSALYLCASSQGAWGYTFGSGTRLTVV.

Comments on this clone: Other DNA sequences within the sample encode an identical CDR3. The CDR3 nucleotides are TGTGCCAGCAGCTTATCGAGGGATGGCTACACCTTC. Translated, it gives CASSLSRDGYTF. The chain couples TRBV7-9 to TRBJ1-2; D is uncertain. This CDR3 region has 12 residues. Germline CDR1 reads SEHNR; CDR2 reads FQNEAQ (reference sequence). Trimming pared 2 bases from V and 6 bases from J, leaving 7 bases between.

V usage is TRBV27 and J usage is TRBJ1-2, with TRBD1 identical over 9 bases. This CDR3 comprises 13 residues. Germline V CDR1 and CDR2: MNHEY, SMNVEV (reference sequence). V shed 6 bases, J shed 5 bases, and the junction held 4 bases outside the gene matches. CDR3 amino acids: CASSKGQGYGYTF. DNA of the CDR3: TGTGCCAGCAGCAAGGGACAGGGTTATGGCTACACCTTC.

V and J are TRBV7-9 and TRBJ2-7, with 7 bases lining up with TRBD2. The junction had 4 bases not matched to a gene; V was cut back by 2 bases and J by 0 bases. The CDR3 has 15 amino acids. CDR1 SEHNR and CDR2 FQNEAQ come from the germline V gene (reference sequence). The CDR3 region has the DNA TGTGCCAGCAGCTTACCCCCGGGGGGCTCCTACGAGCAGTACTTC. It yields the protein CASSLPPGGSYEQYF.

This clone has just a few counts. The CDR3 DNA reads as TGTGCCAGCAGTGAATATGGACAGGGAATGTACGAGCAGTACTTC. The encoded protein is CASSEYGQGMYEQYF. V gene TRBV25-1 combines with J gene TRBJ2-7; 8 positions agree with TRBD1. Germline assignment: CDR1 MGHDK and CDR2 SYGVNS. The V segment lost 0 bases and the J segment 4 bases; nucleotides outside the gene matches: 5. The CDR3 contains 15 residues.

V gene TRBV25-1 combines with J gene TRBJ1-6, with TRBD1 as a possible D gene (5 bases). The germline gives CDR1 MGHDK, CDR2 SYGVNS. The CDR3 totals 16 residues. Trimming pared 5 bases from V and 0 bases from J, leaving 11 bases between. The CDR3 loop reads CASSSDSSSYNSPLHF. The CDR3 nucleotides are TGTGCCAGCAGTTCTGACAGCAGCTCCTATAATTCACCCCTCCACTTT.

The rearrangement uses TRBV5-1 and TRBJ2-5; D is unclear. The germline CDR1 and CDR2 sequences are SGHRS and YFSETQ. This CDR3 has 14 amino acids. The V end was cut by 3 bases, the J end by 2 bases, with 11 bases between. CDR3: CASSWSGSQETQYF. As DNA, the CDR3 is TGCGCCAGCAGCTGGAGTGGCAGTCAAGAGACCCAGTACTTC.

V gene TRBV19 combines with J gene TRBJ2-3; D is perhaps TRBD2 (6 bases). The CDR3 runs to 14 residues. V lost 6 bases to trimming and J lost 0 bases, with 10 bases between them. Germline V lookup: CDR1 LNHDA, CDR2 SQIVND (reference sequence). CDR3 sequence: CASRAGYSTDTQYF. CDR3 coding DNA: TGTGCCAGTAGGGCGGGGTATAGCACAGATACGCAGTATTTT. Drawing the rest from reference TRBV19 and TRBJ2-3, the complete variable domain is DGGITQSPKYLFRKEGQNVTLSCEQNLNHDAMYWYRQDPGQGLRLIYYSQIVNDFQKGDIAEGYSVSREKKESFPLTVTSAQKNPTAFYLCASRAGYSTDTQYFGPGTRLTVL.

The J gene is TRBJ2-7, the V gene TRBV1; the D call TRBD2 from the table was never checked on the DNA. TRBV1 is shown as a pseudogene. The CDR3 contains 16 residues. CDR3 region: CTSSPHSAWSSYEQYF. CDR3 nucleotide sequence: TGCACCAGCAGCCCCCATTCAGCGTGGAGCTCCTACGAGCAGTACTTC.